Each of the 9 T cell receptor beta chains below was sequenced from the same sample in a study of blood T cell repertoires in COVID-19. Sequenced by immunoSEQ multiplex PCR; TCRdb stores in-frame clones only, minus some. Of 50,000 to 75,000 clones listed, about 77% are singletons. Sequencing was performed on peripheral blood. These receptors all stem from a man aged 80 or over with active or convalescent COVID-19.

This clone was picked up a small number of times. This chain connects TRBV2 to TRBJ1-1, with 7 bases identical to TRBD1. The junction had 3 bases not matched to a gene; V was cut back by 7 bases and J by 4 bases. The length of the CDR3 is 12 residues. CDR1 and CDR2 from the germline V gene are SNHLY and FYNNEI. Here the CDR3 reads CASTNRGTEAFF. CDR3 in DNA: TGTGCCAGCACAAACAGGGGCACTGAAGCTTTCTTT.

The chain links TRBV10-3 to TRBJ1-1; D perhaps matches TRBD1 (6 bases). CDR1 and CDR2 from the germline V gene are ENHRY and SYGVKD. The CDR3 covers 13 residues. V was clipped by 6 bases and J by 2 bases, with 10 bases between them. DNA for the CDR3: TGTGCCATCAGAGGACAGCCCAACACTGAAGCTTTCTTT. It codes for CAIRGQPNTEAFF.

This clone was seen just once. V is TRBV19 and J is TRBJ2-3, with a tentative D call TRBD2 (6 bases). Germline lookup yields CDR1 LNHDA and CDR2 SQIVND (reference sequence). The CDR3 sequence is 13 residues long. The V end lost 6 bases, the J end lost 4 bases, and 11 bases lay between the germline ends. CDR3 bases: TGTGCCAGTAGACCGGGACTCTCAGATACGCAGTATTTT. Its protein is CASRPGLSDTQYF. Using reference TRBV19 and TRBJ2-3 for the parts outside the CDR3, the full variable domain is DGGITQSPKYLFRKEGQNVTLSCEQNLNHDAMYWYRQDPGQGLRLIYYSQIVNDFQKGDIAEGYSVSREKKESFPLTVTSAQKNPTAFYLCASRPGLSDTQYFGPGTRLTVL.

CDR3 protein: CASSLVLGQSDPYTF. The CDR3 DNA reads as TGCGCCAGCAGCTTGGTCCTCGGACAGAGCGATCCCTACACCTTC. The chain employs TRBV5-1 and TRBJ1-2, with a tentative D call TRBD1 (6 bases). The CDR3 spans 15 residues. Trimming pared 0 bases from V and 10 bases from J, leaving 19 bases between. Germline V gene sequence: CDR1 SGHRS, CDR2 YFSETQ.

The chain combines TRBV5-4 with TRBJ2-3; the D is unclear. The V gene lost 5 bases and the J gene lost 1 base, with 11 bases spanning the gap. The CDR3 extends over 14 amino acids. Germline lookup yields CDR1 SGHNT and CDR2 YYREEE (reference sequence). CDR3 residues: CASRSGQRTDTQYF. CDR3 DNA sequence: TGTGCCAGCAGATCTGGGCAACGCACAGATACGCAGTATTTT.

This rearrangement joins TRBV4-1 to TRBJ2-7; 12 bases agree with TRBD1. The V gene end was trimmed by 0 bases and the J gene end by 0 bases; junction bases not matched to a gene: 6. Germline loops: CDR1 MGHRA, CDR2 YSYEKL. This CDR3 contains 18 residues. This CDR3 reads CASSQEWGQGASSYEQYF. CDR3 coding DNA: TGCGCCAGCAGCCAAGAGTGGGGACAGGGGGCCAGCTCCTACGAGCAGTACTTC.

The rearrangement uses TRBV10-2 and TRBJ2-5; perhaps TRBD1 as D (6 bases). V was pared by 3 bases and J by 5 bases, with 16 bases between. The CDR3 is 15 amino acids. Per the germline V gene, CDR1 is WSHSY and CDR2 is SAAADI. The CDR3 here is CASSDYRAHWETQYF. The CDR3 region has the DNA TGCGCCAGCAGTGACTACAGGGCTCATTGGGAGACCCAGTACTTC.

The rearrangement links TRBV3-1 (or the pseudogene TRBV3-2) to TRBJ1-6, with 7 bases aligning to TRBD1. Germline CDR1 reads LGHDT; CDR2 reads YNNKEL (reference sequence). The V and J ends lost 2 bases and 3 bases, in that order; junction bases with no gene match: 7. The CDR3 runs 17 residues. The CDR3 DNA reads TGTGCCAGCAGCCAACAGGTTGGGACAGACTATAATTCACCCCTCCACTTT. Its translation: CASSQQVGTDYNSPLHF.

This chain links TRBV15 with TRBJ1-2, with TRBD1 matching over 8 bases. Germline loops: CDR1 LNHNV, CDR2 YYDKDF (reference sequence). The CDR3 runs 19 residues. Germline trimming cut 0 bases from V and 1 base from J; bases unmatched to any gene: 13. CDR3 sequence reads: CATSRDLGAGTGSNYGYTF. CDR3 bases: TGTGCCACCAGCAGAGATTTAGGGGCCGGGACAGGCAGTAACTATGGCTACACCTTC.